This T cell receptor (beta chain) appears in the sequencing data of a study of T cell responses to AZD1222 COVID-19 vaccine. The protocol was immunoSEQ multiplex PCR, while the TCRdb copy is restricted to in-frame clones and leaves out a portion. The repertoire holds about 120,000 clones, with 80% to 95% as singletons. Trimming stripped 6 bases from V and 1 base from J, with 15 bases between. The CDR3 is 16 residues long. Germline CDR1 and CDR2: SGHTA and FQGNSA. This TCR came from an adult who received the AZD1222 COVID-19 vaccine. This chain joins TRBV7-2 and TRBJ2-2; perhaps TRBD1 as D (6 bases). The specimen was peripheral blood, collected 28 days after the second AZD1222 dose. CDR3: CASRRPGHMNTGELFF. DNA for the CDR3: TGTGCCAGCAGACGACCGGGACACATGAACACCGGGGAGCTGTTTTTT.